This T cell receptor (beta chain) was sequenced during a study of T cell responses to AZD1222 COVID-19 vaccine. Using immunoSEQ multiplex PCR, the repertoire was profiled, and TCRdb retains in-frame clones only, with some absent. The sample lists some 150,000 clones; about 91% were seen once. This CDR3 is 14 amino acids long. The J segment lost 4 bases and the V segment lost 10 bases, leaving 11 bases of the junction unmatched. The V gene's germline CDR1 is SGHAT and CDR2 FQNNGV. The material sequenced was peripheral blood, taken on day 0 of MenACWY control vaccination. This sequence joins TRBV11-2 and TRBJ2-7, with TRBD2 matching 9 bases. The sequence came from an adult in good health. This CDR3 reads CANSGGGRGYEQYF. Written as DNA, the CDR3 is TGTGCCAACTCTGGGGGCGGGAGGGGATACGAGCAGTACTTC.